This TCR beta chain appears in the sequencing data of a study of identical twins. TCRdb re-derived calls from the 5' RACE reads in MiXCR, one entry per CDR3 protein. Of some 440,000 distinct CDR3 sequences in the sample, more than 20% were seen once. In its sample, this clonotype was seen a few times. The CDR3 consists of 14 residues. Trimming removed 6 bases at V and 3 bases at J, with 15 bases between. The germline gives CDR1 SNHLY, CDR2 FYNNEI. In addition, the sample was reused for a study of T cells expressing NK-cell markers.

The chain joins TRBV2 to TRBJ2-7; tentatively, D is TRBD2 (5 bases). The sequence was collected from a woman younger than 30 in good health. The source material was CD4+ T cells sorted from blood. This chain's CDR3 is CASRPYVGSYEQYF. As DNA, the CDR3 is TGTGCCAGCAGGCCCTACGTTGGGAGCTACGAGCAGTACTTC.